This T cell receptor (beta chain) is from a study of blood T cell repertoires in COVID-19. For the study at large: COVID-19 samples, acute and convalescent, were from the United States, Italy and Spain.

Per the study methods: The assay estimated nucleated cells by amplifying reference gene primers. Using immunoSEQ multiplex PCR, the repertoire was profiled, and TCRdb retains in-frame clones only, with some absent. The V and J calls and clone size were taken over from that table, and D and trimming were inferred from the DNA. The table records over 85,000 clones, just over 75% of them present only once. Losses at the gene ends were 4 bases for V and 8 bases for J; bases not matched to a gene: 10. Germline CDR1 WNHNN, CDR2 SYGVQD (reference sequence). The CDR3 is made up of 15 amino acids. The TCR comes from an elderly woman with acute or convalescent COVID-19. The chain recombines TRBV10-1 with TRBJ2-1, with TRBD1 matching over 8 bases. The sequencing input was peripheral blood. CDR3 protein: CASSAAQGAGDEQFF. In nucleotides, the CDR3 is TGCGCCAGCAGTGCGGCCCAGGGGGCTGGGGATGAGCAGTTCTTC.